This TCR beta chain was obtained from a study of blood T cells in healthy people across ages. Extractions gave at least 6 micrograms of total RNA per sample. The authors ran a second PCR of roughly 6 to 11 cycles using a sample-barcoded 5' primer and a J-beta primer mix. TCRdb re-called the 5' RACE reads through MiXCR, storing one row per CDR3 protein. Here the sample spans about 570,000 distinct CDR3 sequences, about 27% being singletons. This clonotype was picked up a small number of times. This sample also appeared in a second study, on T cells of mothers and their children.

Source material: blood. The TCR comes from a boy between 2 and 10 years old in good health.

The CDR3 here is CASSATGGNEQYF. In DNA form, the CDR3 reads TGTGCCAGTAGTGCCACAGGGGGCAACGAGCAGTACTTC. V and J are TRBV19 and TRBJ2-5; 9 bases agree with TRBD1. The DNA matches TRBJ2-7 better at its end, which makes the J call doubtful. CDR3 length equals 13 residues. CDR1 and CDR2 (germline): LNHDA, SQIVND (reference sequence).